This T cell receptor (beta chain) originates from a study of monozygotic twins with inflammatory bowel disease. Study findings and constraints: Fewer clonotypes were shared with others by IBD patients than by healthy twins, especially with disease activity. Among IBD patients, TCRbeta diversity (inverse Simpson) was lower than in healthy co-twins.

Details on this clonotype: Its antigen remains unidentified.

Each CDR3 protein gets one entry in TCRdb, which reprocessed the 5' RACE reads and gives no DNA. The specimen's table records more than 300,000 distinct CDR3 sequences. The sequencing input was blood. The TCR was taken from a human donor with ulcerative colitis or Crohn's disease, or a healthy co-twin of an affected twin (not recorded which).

The chain's CDR3 is CASSLNPGLAGVVGTGELFF. The chain recombines TRBV11-2 with TRBJ2-2; the TCRdb call, TRBD2, lacks DNA for checking. The germline CDR1 and CDR2 sequences are SGHAT and FQNNGV. The CDR3 contains 20 residues.